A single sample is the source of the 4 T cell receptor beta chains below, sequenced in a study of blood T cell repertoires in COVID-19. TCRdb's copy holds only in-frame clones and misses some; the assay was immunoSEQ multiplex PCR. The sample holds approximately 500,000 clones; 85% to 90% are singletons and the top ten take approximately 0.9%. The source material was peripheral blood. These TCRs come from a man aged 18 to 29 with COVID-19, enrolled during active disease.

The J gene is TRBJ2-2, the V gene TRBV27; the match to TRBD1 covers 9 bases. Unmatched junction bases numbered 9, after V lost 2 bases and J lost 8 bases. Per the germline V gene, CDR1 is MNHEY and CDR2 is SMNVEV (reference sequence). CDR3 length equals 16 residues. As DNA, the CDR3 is TGTGCCAGCAGTTTAGCGGGGGACAGGGTCGGTGGGGAGCTGTTTTTT. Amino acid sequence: CASSLAGDRVGGELFF.

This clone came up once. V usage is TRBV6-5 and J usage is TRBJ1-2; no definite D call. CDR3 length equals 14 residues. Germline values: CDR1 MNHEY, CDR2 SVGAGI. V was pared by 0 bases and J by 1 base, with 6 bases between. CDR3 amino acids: CASSYSNNNYGYTF. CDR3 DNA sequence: TGTGCCAGCAGTTACTCGAACAATAACTATGGCTACACCTTC.

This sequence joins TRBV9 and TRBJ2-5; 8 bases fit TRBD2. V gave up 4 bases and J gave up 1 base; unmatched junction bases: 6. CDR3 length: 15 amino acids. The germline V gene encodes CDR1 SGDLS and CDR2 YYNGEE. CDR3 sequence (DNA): TGTGCCAGCAGCCCGCCCGGGACTAGCCAAGAGACCCAGTACTTC. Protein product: CASSPPGTSQETQYF.

As DNA, the CDR3 is TGTGCCAGCAGTCTGACAGGGGAAGGGGGCTACACCTTC. Translated: CASSLTGEGGYTF. The chain carries TRBV5-5 and TRBJ1-2, with 8 bases fitting TRBD1. V was pared by 5 bases and J by 8 bases, with 8 bases of the junction left unmatched. The germline V gene has CDR1 SGHKS and CDR2 YYEKEE (reference sequence). The CDR3 is 13 residues long.